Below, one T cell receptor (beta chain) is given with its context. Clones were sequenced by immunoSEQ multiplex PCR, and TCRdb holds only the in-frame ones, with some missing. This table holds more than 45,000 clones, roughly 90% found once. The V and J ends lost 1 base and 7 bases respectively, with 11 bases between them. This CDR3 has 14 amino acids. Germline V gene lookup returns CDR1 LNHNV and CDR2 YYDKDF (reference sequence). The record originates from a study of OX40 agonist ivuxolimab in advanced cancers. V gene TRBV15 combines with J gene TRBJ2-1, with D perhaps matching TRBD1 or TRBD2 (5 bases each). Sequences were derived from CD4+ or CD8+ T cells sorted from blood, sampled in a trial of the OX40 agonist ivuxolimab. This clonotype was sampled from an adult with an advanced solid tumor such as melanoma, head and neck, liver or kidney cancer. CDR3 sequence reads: CATSRVPGRNEQFF. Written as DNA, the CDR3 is TGTGCCACCAGCAGAGTCCCAGGGAGAAATGAGCAGTTCTTC. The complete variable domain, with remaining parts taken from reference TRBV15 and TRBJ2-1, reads DAMVIQNPRYQVTQFGKPVTLSCSQTLNHNVMYWYQQKSSQAPKLLFHYYDKDFNNEADTPDNFQSRRPNTSFCFLDIRSPGLGDTAMYLCATSRVPGRNEQFFGPGTRLTVL.